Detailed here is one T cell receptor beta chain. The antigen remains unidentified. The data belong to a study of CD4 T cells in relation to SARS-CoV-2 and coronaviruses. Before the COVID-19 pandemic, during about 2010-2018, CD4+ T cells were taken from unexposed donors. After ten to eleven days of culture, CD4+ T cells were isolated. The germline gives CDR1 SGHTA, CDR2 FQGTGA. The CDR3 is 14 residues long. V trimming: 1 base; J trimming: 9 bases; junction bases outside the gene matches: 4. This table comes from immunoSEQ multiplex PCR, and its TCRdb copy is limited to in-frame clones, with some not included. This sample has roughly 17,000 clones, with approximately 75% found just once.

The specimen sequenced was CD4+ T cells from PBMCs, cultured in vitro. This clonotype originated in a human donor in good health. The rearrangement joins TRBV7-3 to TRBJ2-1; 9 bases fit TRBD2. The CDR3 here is CASSLSGRGSEQFF. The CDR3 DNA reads TGTGCCAGCAGCTTAAGCGGGAGGGGAAGTGAGCAGTTCTTC.